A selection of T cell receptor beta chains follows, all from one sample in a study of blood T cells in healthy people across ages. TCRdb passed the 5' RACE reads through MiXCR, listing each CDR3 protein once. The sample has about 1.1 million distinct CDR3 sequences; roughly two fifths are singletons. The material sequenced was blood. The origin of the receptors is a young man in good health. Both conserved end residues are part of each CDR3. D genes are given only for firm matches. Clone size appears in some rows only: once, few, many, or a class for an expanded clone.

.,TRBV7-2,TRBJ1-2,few,TGTGCCAGCAGCTTTGTCCAGGGACCTAACTATGGCTACACCTTC,CASSFVQGPNYGYTF
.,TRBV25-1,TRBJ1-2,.,TGTGCCAGCAGTGAAGCGTCAGGGTATAATCGTGGCTACACCTTC,CASSEASGYNRGYTF
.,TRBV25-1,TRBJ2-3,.,TGTGCCAGCAGTGCTTGGTCCAGCACAGACACGCAGTATTTT,CASSAWSSTDTQYF
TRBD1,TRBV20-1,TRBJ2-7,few,TGCAGTGCACAGACAGGGGCCTACGAGCAGTACTTC,CSAQTGAYEQYF
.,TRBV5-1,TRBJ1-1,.,TGCGCCAGCAGCTTGGAGAGCCGAAGGGGTCCAGCTTTCTTT,CASSLESRRGPAFF
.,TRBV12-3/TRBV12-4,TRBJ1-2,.,TGTGCCAGTACCGGTGTCATCCACTATGGCTACACCTTC,CASTGVIHYGYTF
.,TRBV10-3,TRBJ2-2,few,TGTGCCATCAGTGATGGACCGACCGGGGAGCTGTTTTTT,CAISDGPTGELFF
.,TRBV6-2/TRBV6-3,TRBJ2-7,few,TGTGCCAGCAGTTACAGTGGTTGGGAGGACGTCCACGAGCAGTACTTC,CASSYSGWEDVHEQYF
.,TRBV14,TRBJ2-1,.,TGTGCCAACAGCCAAGGGGCACAGGACTACAATGAGCAGTTCTTC,CANSQGAQDYNEQFF
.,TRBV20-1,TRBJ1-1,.,TGCAGCCGAACAGGGTTGGCTGAAGCTTTCTTT,CSRTGLAEAFF
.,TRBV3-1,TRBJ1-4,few,TGTGCCAGCAGCCAAGATTGGGAAGAAAAACTGTTTTTT,CASSQDWEEKLFF
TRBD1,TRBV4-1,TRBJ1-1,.,TGCGCCAGCAGCCAAAACGACAGGGACACTGAAGCTTTCTTT,CASSQNDRDTEAFF
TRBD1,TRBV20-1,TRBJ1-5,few,TGCAGTGCTAGAGCCCTTACAGGGGCGAATCAGCCCCAGCATTTT,CSARALTGANQPQHF
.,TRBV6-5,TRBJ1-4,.,TGTGCCGGCAGCCCCCGGGGCAGGGTTAATGAAAAACTGTTTTTT,CAGSPRGRVNEKLFF
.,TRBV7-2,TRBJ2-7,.,TGTGCCAGCAGCTTCCTGTCGTACAATGAGCAGTACTTC,CASSFLSYNEQYF
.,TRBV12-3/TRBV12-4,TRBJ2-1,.,TGTGCCAGCAGTATAGACACCTACAATGAGCAGTTCTTC,CASSIDTYNEQFF
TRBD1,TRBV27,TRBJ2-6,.,TGTGCCAGCAGTTTATTGTCCCCCGGGACAGGATTCTCTGGGGCCAACGTCCTGACTTTC,CASSLLSPGTGFSGANVLTF
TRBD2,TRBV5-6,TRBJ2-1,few,TGTGCCAGTTGCCTACTAGCGGGGCTCTACAATGAGCAGTTCTTC,CASCLLAGLYNEQFF
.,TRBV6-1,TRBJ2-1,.,TGTGCCAGCAGTGAAGTAGGGGCCGGTAACAATGAGCAGTTCTTC,CASSEVGAGNNEQFF
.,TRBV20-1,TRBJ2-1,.,TGCAGTGCATTGGGGCAGCCTAACCAAGAGACCCAGTTCTTC,CSALGQPNQETQFF
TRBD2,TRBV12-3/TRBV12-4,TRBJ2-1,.,TGTGCCAGCAGTCCCAGACTAGCGCTCCCTAATGAGCAGTTCTTC,CASSPRLALPNEQFF
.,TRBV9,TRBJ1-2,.,TGTGCCAGCAGCCCAGTTACGGGGGTCTACCGCTATGGCTACACCTTC,CASSPVTGVYRYGYTF
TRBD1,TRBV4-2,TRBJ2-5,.,TGTGCCAGCAGCCAAGAAGGGACAGCAGAGACCCAGTACTTC,CASSQEGTAETQYF
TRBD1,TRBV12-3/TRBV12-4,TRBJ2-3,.,TGTGCCAGCGGGACAGGGTCATCTTATGCCGGTACGCAGTATTTT,CASGTGSSYAGTQYF